The 2 T cell receptor beta chains in this list originate from one sample, sequenced in a study of T cell repertoires in cytomegalovirus infection. These receptors' targets are unknown. TCRdb re-analysed the reads in MiXCR, keeping a single row per CDR3 protein. The sample holds about 890,000 distinct CDR3 sequences, 30% to 40% seen once. Here the sequenced sample was cultured CD8+ T cells from PBMCs, taken from culture after CMV antigen stimulation. These receptors were collected from a human donor in good health (CMV status not recorded). Some clones in this sample may be carry-over from other donors' samples.

This chain joins TRBV5-4 and TRBJ2-5, with no clear D. CDR3 size: 16 residues. V was clipped by 4 bases and J by 1 base, with 17 bases between them. Germline CDR1 reads SGHNT; CDR2 reads YYREEE (reference sequence). The CDR3 sequence: CASSQTPASFQETQYF. In nucleotides, the CDR3 is TGTGCCAGCAGCCAAACGCCGGCCAGTTTCCAAGAGACCCAGTACTTC.

The chain links TRBV5-4 to TRBJ2-1; unclear D gene. Germline CDR1 is SGHNT and CDR2 is YYREEE (reference sequence). The CDR3 length is 12 residues. V lost 0 bases and J lost 10, with 8 bases in between. CDR3 nucleotide sequence: TGTGCCAGCAGCTTGGGTTCGGCAGAGCAGTTCTTC. Amino acids: CASSLGSAEQFF.